This passage covers 2 T cell receptor beta chains from one sample sequenced in a study of blood T cells in healthy people across ages (dated by TCRdb to between 2015 and 2016). Libraries came from 5' RACE. The sample was run on an Illumina HiSeq 2500. A second roughly 7 to 11 cycle PCR used a sample-barcoded 5' primer and a J-beta primer mix. TCRdb's own reprocessing of the public reads used fastp at Q25 and MiXCR and kept productive beta chains. Rows matching on CDR3 protein sequence are summarized as one entry with the most common DNA and genes. This sample holds around 1.5 million distinct CDR3 sequences; approximately 60% were observed only once. The ten top clones hold over 5.5% of the sample. What was sequenced was blood. Receptors originate from a man younger than 30 in good health.

The rearrangement uses TRBV2 and TRBJ2-7; the D gene is possibly TRBD2 (5 bases). The CDR3 has 14 residues. The V gene's germline CDR1 is SNHLY and CDR2 FYNNEI. V was pared by 6 bases and J by 7 bases, with 19 bases between. The CDR3 bases are TGTGCCAGCAGACCCGGTGGCGGGTTTTGGGAGCAGTACTTC. Protein: CASRPGGGFWEQYF.

The V and J genes are TRBV28 and TRBJ1-4; no reliable D call. The CDR3 loop spans 15 amino acids. Germline lookup yields CDR1 MDHEN and CDR2 SYDVKM. Trimming cost V 5 bases and J 4 bases, with 14 bases left between them. This chain's CDR3 is CASSGSRIGNEKLFF. The CDR3 DNA sequence: TGTGCCAGCAGTGGGAGCCGGATCGGTAATGAAAAACTGTTTTTT.